This TCR beta chain was sequenced during a study of blood T cells in healthy people across ages. With a J-beta primer mix and a sample-barcoded 5' primer, a second PCR ran roughly 6 to 12 cycles. Each CDR3 protein is one row after TCRdb ran MiXCR on the 5' RACE reads. The table shows about 1.7 million distinct CDR3 sequences, with over 25% occurring only once. The receptor's source is a woman in her 30s in good health. Sequencing input: blood.

The CDR3 spells CAISESGTAQETQYF. CDR3 sequence (DNA): TGTGCCATCAGTGAGTCTGGAACAGCCCAAGAGACCCAGTACTTC. The rearrangement joins TRBV10-3 to TRBJ2-5; D is uncertain. CDR1 and CDR2 from the germline V gene are ENHRY and SYGVKD. V lost 0 bases, J lost 1 base, and 9 bases lay in between. The CDR3 consists of 15 residues.